This TCR beta chain is drawn from a study of T cells expressing NK-cell markers. From the 5' RACE reads, TCRdb lists one entry per CDR3 protein and no DNA. Reported are roughly 430,000 distinct CDR3 sequences; the ten largest clones contain roughly 7.2%. CDR1 DFQATT and CDR2 SNEGSKA come from the germline V gene (reference sequence). The CDR3 length is 15 residues. The chain combines TRBV20-1 with TRBJ2-5; TCRdb proposes TRBD1, but this gene call is untestable without DNA. The sequencing input was blood T cells: a sorted CD56 or NKG2C T cell subset, CD4+ or CD8+ T cells, or bulk PBMC T cells (not recorded which). The clonotype originates from a woman between 18 and 69 years old in good health. The CDR3: CSANDRGRDPGTQYF.